A selection of T cell receptor beta chains follows, all from one sample in a study of cytomegalovirus exposure and HLA in healthy donors. Sequencing used immunoSEQ multiplex PCR; TCRdb keeps in-frame clones, though not all of them. The sample includes about 150,000 clones, 81% of them seen just once. The sequenced material came from PBMCs. The origin of the receptors is a man aged 45 to 65 in good health and CMV-seropositive. Both conserved end residues are part of each CDR3. A D gene is named only where the DNA matches it firmly. Clone size appears in some rows only: once, few, many, or a class for an expanded clone.

-,TRBV2,TRBJ1-5,-,CASSPSAWGTQPQHF,TGTGCCAGCAGCCCCTCGGCCTGGGGCACTCAGCCCCAGCATTTT
-,TRBV6-1,TRBJ1-4,TRBD1,CASSPGQLNEKLFF,TGTGCCAGCAGCCCGGGACAGCTTAATGAAAAACTGTTTTTT
once,TRBV7-8,TRBJ2-7,-,CASSQDFGRRLGSYEQYF,TGTGCCAGCAGCCAGGACTTTGGGCGACGACTCGGCTCCTACGAGCAGTACTTC
once,TRBV7-6,TRBJ2-3,TRBD1,CASSSVGTERTDTQYF,TGTGCCAGCAGCTCAGTTGGGACAGAACGCACAGATACGCAGTATTTT
few,TRBV6-6,TRBJ1-4,-,CASSFRDGEKLFF,TGTGCCAGCAGTTTTCGGGATGGTGAAAAACTGTTTTTT
-,TRBV28,TRBJ1-5,-,CASTSSNQPQHF,TGTGCCAGCACGAGTAGCAATCAGCCCCAGCATTTT
-,TRBV2,TRBJ2-5,-,CASSQGGTQYF,TGTGCCAGCAGCCAGGGGGGGACCCAGTACTTC
-,TRBV5-1,TRBJ1-1,-,CASSSPGGGTEAFF,TGCGCCAGCAGCTCCCCGGGCGGGGGGACTGAAGCTTTCTTT
-,TRBV7-2,TRBJ1-1,TRBD1,CASSLEDRVAFF,TGTGCCAGCAGCTTAGAGGACAGGGTTGCTTTCTTT
-,TRBV6-5,TRBJ1-4,-,CASSYSQGRSEKLFF,TGTGCCAGCAGTTACTCGCAGGGAAGATCCGAAAAACTGTTTTTT
-,TRBV18,TRBJ1-2,-,CASSPTAQERYGYTF,TGTGCCAGCTCACCAACCGCGCAAGAACGTTATGGCTACACCTTC
-,TRBV5-1,TRBJ1-5,-,CASSLGTGNQPQHF,TGCGCCAGCAGCTTGGGGACAGGCAATCAGCCCCAGCATTTT
-,TRBV9,TRBJ1-2,TRBD1,CASSVAGQGTYGYTF,TGTGCCAGCAGCGTGGCGGGACAGGGGACCTATGGCTACACCTTC
few,TRBV5-1,TRBJ2-7,-,CASSHDGQSSYEQYF,TGCGCCAGCAGCCACGATGGACAGTCCTCCTACGAGCAGTACTTC
-,TRBV5-1,TRBJ2-7,TRBD2,CASSGTSGNEFYEQYF,TGCGCCAGCAGCGGAACGAGCGGGAATGAGTTCTACGAGCAGTACTTC
-,TRBV9,TRBJ2-3,-,CASSQRVMDTQYF,TGTGCCAGCAGCCAGAGGGTCATGGATACGCAGTATTTT
few,TRBV2,TRBJ1-4,TRBD1,CASKGGGWREKLFF,TGTGCCAGCAAAGGGGGCGGTTGGAGGGAAAAACTGTTTTTT
-,TRBV28,TRBJ2-7,TRBD1,CASRTGPEQYF,TGTGCCAGCCGGACAGGGCCCGAGCAGTACTTC
-,TRBV2,TRBJ1-4,TRBD1,CASSGTTDRDEKLFF,TGTGCCAGCAGTGGGACGACGGACAGGGATGAAAAACTGTTTTTT
-,TRBV28,TRBJ2-5,-,CASSLGREIETQYF,TGTGCCAGCAGTTTAGGACGGGAGATAGAGACCCAGTACTTC
-,TRBV2,TRBJ2-2,TRBD1,CASRRRTGSPGELFF,TGTGCCAGCAGACGCCGGACAGGGAGTCCCGGGGAGCTGTTTTTT
once,TRBV4-1,TRBJ2-2,TRBD2,CASRLAGGTGELFF,TGCGCCAGTCGACTAGCGGGAGGGACCGGGGAGCTGTTTTTT
-,TRBV9,TRBJ2-7,TRBD2,CASSVSFGLATHEQYF,TGTGCCAGCAGCGTAAGCTTCGGACTAGCGACCCACGAGCAGTACTTC
-,TRBV2,TRBJ2-2,-,CASSFSAGELFF,TGTGCCAGCAGTTTTAGCGCCGGGGAGCTGTTTTTT
once,TRBV4-1,TRBJ1-4,-,CASSPGGPYFNEKLFF,TGCGCCAGCAGCCCCGGCGGGCCCTACTTCAATGAAAAACTGTTTTTT
-,TRBV7-8,TRBJ2-7,-,CASSPSRDYEQYF,TGTGCCAGCAGCCCAAGTCGAGACTACGAGCAGTACTTC
-,TRBV7-2,TRBJ2-1,-,CASSLGQRYNEQFF,TGTGCCAGCAGCTTAGGACAGCGCTACAATGAGCAGTTCTTC
-,TRBV5-8,TRBJ2-7,TRBD2,CASRGAGGDEQYF,TGTGCCAGCAGAGGAGCCGGGGGGGACGAGCAGTACTTC
-,TRBV5-1,TRBJ2-1,TRBD1,CASSDRASYNEQFF,TGCGCCAGCTCCGACAGGGCTTCGTACAATGAGCAGTTCTTC
-,TRBV5-4,TRBJ2-7,-,CASSSPGNYEQYF,TGTGCCAGCAGCTCTCCCGGGAACTACGAGCAGTACTTC
-,TRBV7-8,TRBJ1-6,TRBD1,CASSLEGARGPLHF,TGTGCCAGCAGCTTAGAGGGGGCACGAGGGCCCCTCCACTTT
-,TRBV27,TRBJ2-3,TRBD2,CASSPEGRESTDTQYF,TGTGCCAGCAGCCCCGAGGGGCGGGAGAGCACAGATACGCAGTATTTT
few,TRBV25-1,TRBJ2-7,TRBD1,CASALEQGDVYEQYF,TGTGCCAGCGCATTGGAACAGGGGGATGTTTACGAGCAGTACTTC
-,TRBV9,TRBJ1-4,-,CASSGTGNEKLFF,TGTGCCAGCAGCGGTACTGGTAATGAAAAACTGTTTTTT
few,TRBV6-5,TRBJ1-2,TRBD1,CASSPSQGVLGYTF,TGTGCCAGCAGTCCCAGCCAGGGGGTACTTGGCTACACCTTC
-,TRBV29-1,TRBJ2-7,TRBD1,CSVAGGHLSYEQYF,TGCAGCGTTGCAGGGGGACATCTCTCCTACGAGCAGTACTTC
-,TRBV2,TRBJ1-1,TRBD1,CASSVEGAGTEAFF,TGTGCCAGCAGTGTTGAGGGGGCTGGGACTGAAGCTTTCTTT
-,TRBV6-5,TRBJ1-2,-,CASSWGANYGYTF,TGTGCCAGCAGTTGGGGGGCTAACTATGGCTACACCTTC
-,TRBV19,TRBJ2-7,-,CASSTSPTFLYEQYF,TGTGCCAGTAGTACGTCCCCCACTTTCTTATACGAGCAGTACTTC
-,TRBV9,TRBJ2-7,-,CASSVDLVPYEQYF,TGTGCCAGCAGCGTTGACTTGGTCCCCTACGAGCAGTACTTC